What follows are 17 T cell receptor beta chains derived from one specimen sequenced in a study of T-cell memory formation after mild COVID-19 (dated by TCRdb to about 2021). The library was built by means of 5' RACE. Sequencing was carried out with an Illumina NovaSeq 6000. Using fastp trimming at Q25 and MiXCR clonotype assembly, TCRdb reanalyzed the public sequencing data and kept in-frame beta chains. For every CDR3 protein sequence, its rows merge into one entry that carries the most common genes and DNA. The sample has roughly 400,000 distinct CDR3 sequences on record, approximately 24% of them singletons. The ten largest clonotypes hold 7% to 9.5% of the sample. The sample taken for sequencing was PBMCs or a T cell subset sorted from them (not recorded which). All receptors come from an adult woman who had mild COVID-19 (a few samples of this study predate the infection). The sample titles of this study are shuffled in the database, so cell type and time point are left out; the donor was told from shared clones.

This clonotype was seen more than once but under ten times. The V and J genes are TRBV12-3 or TRBV12-4 and TRBJ2-2; 8 bases map to TRBD2. J lost 6 bases, V lost 6 bases, and 6 bases had no gene match. This CDR3 is 14 amino acids long. Written as DNA, the CDR3 is TGTGCCAGCAGCCTTACGGGGGGGCCCGGGGAGCTGTTTTTT. Translating gives CASSLTGGPGELFF.

The chain uses TRBV6-6 and TRBJ1-6, with TRBD1 as a possible D gene (6 bases). The CDR3 extends over 15 amino acids. Trimming left V 2 bases short and J 8 bases short, with 13 bases between. In germline, CDR1 is MNHNY, CDR2 SVGAGI (reference sequence). CDR3 DNA sequence: TGTGCCAGCAGTTACGCCACGGGGGCTTATTCACCCCTCCACTTT. It encodes CASSYATGAYSPLHF.

This chain uses TRBV29-1 with TRBJ2-6; 11 bases agree with TRBD1. Unmatched junction bases numbered 16, after V lost 0 bases and J lost 3 bases. The CDR3 runs 21 residues. The germline CDR1 and CDR2 sequences are SQVTM and ANQGSEA. The CDR3 sequence is CSVEDFNGQGAVGYGANVLTF. CDR3 nucleotide sequence: TGCAGCGTTGAAGACTTCAATGGACAGGGGGCGGTTGGTTATGGGGCCAACGTCCTGACTTTC.

The V call is TRBV19, the J call TRBJ2-5; D unresolved. The ends were cut back, 6 bases at V and 2 bases at J, with 4 bases in the middle. This CDR3 contains 11 residues. The germline V gene encodes CDR1 LNHDA and CDR2 SQIVND (reference sequence). In nucleotides, the CDR3 is TGTGCCAGTAGAAATCAAGAGACCCAGTACTTC. This translates into CASRNQETQYF.

This chain joins TRBV4-1 and TRBJ2-6; 9 positions agree with TRBD1. The trim removed 4 bases at V and 0 bases at J, leaving 4 bases unmatched. The CDR3 loop spans 17 amino acids. The germline V gene has CDR1 MGHRA and CDR2 YSYEKL. CDR3 amino acids: CASSLGTGRSGANVLTF. In DNA form, the CDR3 reads TGCGCCAGCAGCCTCGGGACAGGGCGCTCTGGGGCCAACGTCCTGACTTTC.

The rearrangement links TRBV29-1 to TRBJ2-7; D could derive from TRBD1 or TRBD2 (5 bases each). Trimming pared 4 bases from V and 3 bases from J, leaving 7 bases between. This CDR3 comprises 11 residues. Per the germline V gene, CDR1 is SQVTM and CDR2 is ANQGSEA. CDR3 region: CSVAGRYEQYF. For the CDR3, the DNA is TGCAGCGTTGCGGGGCGCTACGAGCAGTACTTC.

The J gene is TRBJ2-3, the V gene TRBV5-4; TRBD1 aligns across 8 bases. Germline CDR1 reads SGHNT; CDR2 reads YYREEE (reference sequence). The CDR3 is made up of 16 amino acids. Trimming removed 1 base from V and 6 bases from J; junction bases left unmatched: 10. The CDR3 nucleotides are TGTGCCAGCAGCTTGACGGACAGGGAGGAACAGGATACGCAGTATTTT. This translates into CASSLTDREEQDTQYF.

This sequence joins TRBV12-3 or TRBV12-4 and TRBJ2-5; D is unclear. Trimming stripped 8 bases from V and 8 bases from J, with 18 bases between. The CDR3 is made up of 13 amino acids. The CDR3, as DNA: TGTGCCAGCGGCCTCGGGCCGTCGGCAACCCAGTACTTC. Translation: CASGLGPSATQYF.

The CDR3 loop is CASSRWTGEGEKLFF. For the CDR3, the DNA is TGTGCCAGCAGCCGCTGGACAGGGGAGGGCGAAAAACTGTTTTTT. This chain joins TRBV7-9 and TRBJ1-4, with 9 bases fitting TRBD1. J was trimmed by 8 bases and V by 5 bases; bases with no gene match: 9. The CDR3 totals 15 residues. Per germline, CDR1 SEHNR and CDR2 FQNEAQ (reference sequence).

This clonotype was recorded at least ten times. The chain recombines TRBV11-2 with TRBJ2-1; a possible D gene is TRBD2 (6 bases). The CDR3 totals 15 residues. CDR1 is SGHAT, CDR2 FQNNGV, per germline. The V end was cut by 5 bases, the J end by 8 bases, with 19 bases between. The CDR3 nucleotides are TGTGCCAGCAGCCAAGTGGGGGGATTCGTCGATGAGCAGTTCTTC. Its translation: CASSQVGGFVDEQFF.

The table lists this clonotype with a few counts. The chain links TRBV5-1 to TRBJ1-1, with unresolved D. This CDR3 comprises 15 residues. Germline V CDR1 and CDR2: SGHRS, YFSETQ. V lost 2 bases, J lost 1 base, and 12 bases lay in between. CDR3 sequence: CASSFYERGNTEAFF. CDR3 nucleotide sequence: TGCGCCAGCAGCTTTTATGAGCGGGGGAACACTGAAGCTTTCTTT.

The CDR3 region is CASSSFRSANTEAFF. The CDR3 coding sequence is TGTGCCAGCAGTTCCTTCAGGAGCGCGAACACTGAAGCTTTCTTT. The chain uses TRBV12-3 or TRBV12-4 and TRBJ1-1, with D uncertain. V was trimmed by 4 bases and J by 1 base, leaving 13 bases between them. The CDR3 has 15 residues.

This clonotype was observed a few times. This chain links TRBV15 with TRBJ1-2, with TRBD1 matching 8 bases. The germline V gene has CDR1 LNHNV and CDR2 YYDKDF (reference sequence). The junction had 5 bases not matched to a gene; V was cut back by 0 bases and J by 8 bases. CDR3 length equals 14 residues. This CDR3 is CATSRETGAEGYTF. As DNA, the CDR3 is TGTGCCACCAGCAGAGAGACAGGGGCTGAGGGCTACACCTTC.

The V gene is TRBV6-1, the J gene TRBJ2-5, with a weak D call TRBD2 (5 bases). Germline loops: CDR1 MNHNS, CDR2 SASEGT. The CDR3 spans 15 residues. The V gene lost 3 bases and the J gene lost 3 bases, with 14 bases spanning the gap. DNA of the CDR3: TGTGCCAGCAGTGACGGTCGAGACTACAAAGAGACCCAGTACTTC. Its translation is CASSDGRDYKETQYF.

This chain uses TRBV12-3 or TRBV12-4 with TRBJ1-2; D ambiguous. V lost 8 bases and J 1 base, leaving 17 bases between the germline ends. This CDR3 is 15 amino acids long. CDR3 protein: CASGPGRSHNYGYTF. CDR3 coding DNA: TGTGCCAGCGGCCCCGGACGGAGTCATAACTATGGCTACACCTTC.

A few counts support this clonotype. The CDR3 DNA reads TGTGCCAGCAGTAGTGGCCAGGGGTATGGCGGGGAGCTGTTTTTT. It translates to CASSSGQGYGGELFF. V is TRBV6-5 and J is TRBJ2-2, with D possibly matching TRBD1 (6 bases). Germline V gives CDR1 MNHEY, CDR2 SVGAGI. CDR3 length: 15 residues. The V end lost 5 bases, the J end lost 7 bases, and 17 bases lay between the germline ends.

The chain links TRBV5-1 to TRBJ2-2; 8 nucleotides match TRBD2. V lost 6 bases and J lost 4; bases outside the gene matches: 8. The CDR3 sequence is 15 residues long. Per germline, CDR1 SGHRS and CDR2 YFSETQ. CDR3 sequence (DNA): TGCGCCAGCATCCCGGGGGGGCGAGGCACCGGGGAGCTGTTTTTT. The encoded protein is CASIPGGRGTGELFF.